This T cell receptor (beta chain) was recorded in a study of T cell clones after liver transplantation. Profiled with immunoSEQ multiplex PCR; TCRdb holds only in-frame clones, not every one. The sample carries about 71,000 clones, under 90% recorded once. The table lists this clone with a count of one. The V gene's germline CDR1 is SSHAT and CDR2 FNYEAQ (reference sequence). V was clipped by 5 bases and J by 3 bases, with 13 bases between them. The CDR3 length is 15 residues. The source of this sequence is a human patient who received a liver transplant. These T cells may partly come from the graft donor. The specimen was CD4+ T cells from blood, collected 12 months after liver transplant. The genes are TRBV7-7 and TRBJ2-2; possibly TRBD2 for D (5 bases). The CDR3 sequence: CASSPGRGDTGELFF. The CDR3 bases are TGTGCCAGCAGCCCCGGCCGGGGTGACACCGGGGAGCTGTTTTTT.